A single sample is the source of the 10 T cell receptor beta chains below, sequenced in a study of cytomegalovirus exposure and HLA in healthy donors. The PCR used 60 Vbeta and 13 Jbeta primers. Repertoires were generated with immunoSEQ multiplex PCR, while TCRdb's copy carries only in-frame clones and drops some. The sample lists 95,000 to 150,000 clones, over 75% occurring once. The sample comprised PBMCs. The receptors originated from a man aged 25-45 years in good health and CMV-seronegative.

V and J are TRBV4-1 and TRBJ2-5; D is perhaps TRBD2 (6 bases). Trimming removed 1 base from V and 5 bases from J, with 14 bases in between. Germline loops: CDR1 MGHRA, CDR2 YSYEKL. This CDR3 spans 15 amino acids. The CDR3 sequence: CASSQVVEGWETQYF. Here the CDR3 DNA reads TGCGCCAGCAGCCAAGTGGTGGAGGGGTGGGAGACCCAGTACTTC.

This clone has more than one count but fewer than ten. CDR3 sequence: CASSTPGTGASSYEQYF. In DNA, the CDR3 is TGTGCCAGCAGTACCCCCGGGACAGGTGCGAGCTCCTACGAGCAGTACTTC. The rearrangement joins TRBV2 to TRBJ2-7; 8 bases map to TRBD1. J lost 0 bases, V lost 5 bases, and 12 bases had no gene match. This CDR3 has 17 residues. Germline CDR1 SNHLY, CDR2 FYNNEI.

This chain uses TRBV4-2 with TRBJ2-2, with D possibly TRBD1 on 6 matching bases. The CDR3 sequence is 19 residues long. Trimming pared 0 bases from V and 4 bases from J, leaving 21 bases between. Germline V lookup: CDR1 LGHNA, CDR2 YNFKEQ. In DNA form, the CDR3 reads TGTGCCAGCAGCCAAGATCGGATCGTTCACAGGGAAGGCACCGGGGAGCTGTTTTTT. Translating it yields CASSQDRIVHREGTGELFF.

V and J are TRBV27 and TRBJ2-3, with 8 bases identical to TRBD1. V dropped 6 bases and J dropped 2; count of bases not matched to a gene: 7. In germline, CDR1 is MNHEY, CDR2 SMNVEV (reference sequence). The CDR3 spans 15 residues. The CDR3 loop reads CASSAGGYYTDTQYF. As DNA, the CDR3 is TGTGCCAGCAGCGCAGGGGGCTATTACACAGATACGCAGTATTTT.

This clone was detected a few times. The CDR3 bases are TGCGCCAGCAGCTCGCGGGAGACCCAGTACTTC. Residues: CASSSRETQYF. V and J are TRBV5-1 and TRBJ2-5; the D is unclear. Trimming took off 3 bases at V and 5 bases at J, with 5 bases between the two ends. The CDR3 spans 11 residues. CDR1 SGHRS and CDR2 YFSETQ come from the germline V gene.

The rearrangement joins TRBV7-9 to TRBJ2-5; 7 nucleotides line up with TRBD2. The CDR3 has 16 residues. After removal of 5 bases from V and 3 bases from J, the junction contained 12 bases not matched to a gene. Germline values: CDR1 SEHNR, CDR2 FQNEAQ (reference sequence). CDR3 protein: CASSPAGGGGEETQYF. The CDR3 DNA is TGTGCCAGCAGCCCTGCGGGCGGGGGAGGGGAAGAGACCCAGTACTTC.

This clone was counted between two and nine times. The rearrangement joins TRBV7-2 to TRBJ1-5; 8 bases align to TRBD1. Per the germline V gene, CDR1 is SGHTA and CDR2 is FQGNSA. The CDR3 length is 15 residues. V lost 1 base to trimming and J lost 6 bases; unmatched junction nucleotides: 5. DNA of the CDR3: TGTGCCAGCAGCTTAGACAGGGGGGTGGGTCAGCCCCAGCATTTT. This sequence encodes CASSLDRGVGQPQHF.

The chain joins TRBV9 to TRBJ1-2; the D gene is possibly TRBD1 (5 bases). The CDR3 consists of 14 residues. Trimming took 4 bases from V and 8 from J, leaving 18 bases between them. CDR1 and CDR2 (germline): SGDLS, YYNGEE. CDR3 loop: CASSSGGTLLGYTF. The CDR3 DNA reads as TGTGCCAGCAGCTCCGGGGGGACCTTGCTAGGCTACACCTTC.

The chain uses TRBV6-5 and TRBJ2-7; 10 bases map to TRBD2. The CDR3 extends over 15 amino acids. V shed 3 bases, J shed 7 bases, and the junction held 9 bases outside the gene matches. The germline V gene encodes CDR1 MNHEY and CDR2 SVGAGI. DNA for the CDR3: TGTGCCAGCAGTTATGGGCTAGCGGGGGCGTGGGAGCAGTACTTC. As protein: CASSYGLAGAWEQYF.

The chain combines TRBV7-9 with TRBJ1-1; TRBD1 aligns across 8 bases. J was trimmed by 0 bases and V by 5 bases; bases with no gene match: 11. The CDR3 runs to 17 residues. The germline V gene encodes CDR1 SEHNR and CDR2 FQNEAQ (reference sequence). In DNA form, the CDR3 reads TGTGCCAGCAGCCAAGCTTGGACAGGGTACATGAACACTGAAGCTTTCTTT. Its protein is CASSQAWTGYMNTEAFF.